The T cell receptor beta chain under discussion was sequenced for a study of beta chain features in type 1 diabetes. Unmatched junction bases numbered 11, after V lost 4 bases and J lost 4 bases. CDR3 size: 16 residues. The germline V gene encodes CDR1 MNHEY and CDR2 SVGAGI. This clone was found a few times. Its antigen is undetermined. Study observations and caveats: A pattern of fewer insertions and more deletions at VDJ junctions was seen in type 1 diabetes patients. Shorter templates may be favored by PCR, equally so in patients and controls. All four CD4+ subsets of Type 1 diabetes patients contained TCRB CDR3s that were moderately but significantly shorter. In these data, an HLA type influence on TCRB rearrangement remained unresolved.

Sorting gave populations that all exceeded 98% purity. As every portion of the isolated RNA was reverse transcribed, the sequencing read expressed TCRB transcripts. Repertoires were generated with immunoSEQ multiplex PCR, while TCRdb's copy carries only in-frame clones and drops some. The sample shows some 660,000 clones, more than 13% of them seen only once. The sequencing sample was made of naive CD4+ T cells from blood. The chain carries TRBV6-5 and TRBJ2-5; 8 nucleotides align to TRBD2. This sequence originates from a man in his late teens or twenties with type 1 diabetes. CDR3 in amino acids: CASSSFLTGGAETQYF. The CDR3 DNA is TGTGCCAGCAGTTCTTTCTTAACGGGAGGGGCAGAGACCCAGTACTTC.